The entry that follows covers one T cell receptor (beta chain) sequence. Within the sample, other DNA sequences also encode this same CDR3. The sample originates from a study of shared clonotypes between healthy human individuals. Method: immunoSEQ multiplex PCR; TCRdb's copy keeps in-frame clones and lacks some. The sample includes about 1.4 million clones, around 95% of them seen just once. The CDR3 extends over 15 amino acids. V shed 0 bases and J 0 bases; nucleotides not matched to a gene: 0. Germline assignment: CDR1 SGHRS and CDR2 YFSETQ. Sequenced sample: naive CD4+ T cells sorted from blood. Subset noted: CD45RA+ positively selected. The TCR originated in a man aged 25-45 years in good health. This chain connects TRBV5-1 to TRBJ2-1; TRBD1 aligns across 7 bases. CDR3 in amino acids: CASSLGDSSYNEQFF. CDR3 sequence (DNA): TGCGCCAGCAGCTTGGGGGACAGCTCCTACAATGAGCAGTTCTTC. Supplemented by reference TRBV5-1 and TRBJ2-1, the full variable domain reads KAGVTQTPRYLIKTRGQQVTLSCSPISGHRSVSWYQQTPGQGLQFLFEYFSETQRNKGNFPGRFSGRQFSNSRSEMNVSTLELGDSALYLCASSLGDSSYNEQFFGPGTRLTVL.